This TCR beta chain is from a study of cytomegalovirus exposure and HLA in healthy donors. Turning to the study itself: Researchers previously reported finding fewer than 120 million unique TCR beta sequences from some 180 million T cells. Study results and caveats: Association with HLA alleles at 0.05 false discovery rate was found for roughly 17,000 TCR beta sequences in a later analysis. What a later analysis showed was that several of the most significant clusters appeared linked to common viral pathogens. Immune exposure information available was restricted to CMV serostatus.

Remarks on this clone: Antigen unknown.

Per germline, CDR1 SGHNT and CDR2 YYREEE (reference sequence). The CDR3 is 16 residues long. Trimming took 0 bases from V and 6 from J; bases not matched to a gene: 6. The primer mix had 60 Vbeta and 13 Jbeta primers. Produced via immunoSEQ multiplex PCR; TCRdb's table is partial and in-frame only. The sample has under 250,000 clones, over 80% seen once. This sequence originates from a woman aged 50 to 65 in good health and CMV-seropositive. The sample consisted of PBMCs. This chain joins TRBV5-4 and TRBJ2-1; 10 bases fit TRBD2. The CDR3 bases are TGTGCCAGCAGCTTGGAGGGACTAGCGAACGGCAATGAGCAGTTCTTC. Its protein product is CASSLEGLANGNEQFF.